Each of the 26 T cell receptor beta chains below was sequenced from the same sample in a study of T cell clones after liver transplantation. The table came from immunoSEQ multiplex PCR; TCRdb's copy has only in-frame clones and leaves some out. The data contain tens of thousands of clones, 70% to 80% of them seen just once; the ten biggest clones take up roughly 15%. Specimen: CD4+ T cells from blood, collected before liver transplant. The receptors were sampled from a human donor who received a liver transplant.

The chain links TRBV28 to TRBJ1-6, with D hard to call. Germline CDR1 MDHEN, CDR2 SYDVKM. This CDR3 has 14 amino acids. V was cut by 1 base and J by 9 bases, with 10 bases left in between. CDR3 in amino acids: CASSLLPTRSPLHF. CDR3 nucleotides: TGTGCCAGCAGTTTATTGCCGACACGTTCACCCCTCCACTTT.

The count of this clone is one. The V gene is TRBV5-6, the J gene TRBJ2-5; D perhaps matches TRBD2 (6 bases). Germline V gene sequence: CDR1 SGHDT, CDR2 YYEEEE. CDR3 size: 13 residues. Deletions cut 4 bases from V and 5 bases from J, with 12 bases between. The CDR3 bases are TGTGCCAGCAGCGGAGGGTATGGGGAGACCCAGTACTTC. Translated: CASSGGYGETQYF. Looking up the rest from reference TRBV5-6 and TRBJ2-5 gives the full variable domain: DAGVTQSPTHLIKTRGQQVTLRCSPKSGHDTVSWYQQALGQGPQFIFQYYEEEERQRGNFPDRFSGHQFPNYSSELNVNALLLGDSALYLCASSGGYGETQYFGPGTRLLVL.

The chain recombines TRBV9 with TRBJ1-3, with D unresolved. Trimming took 0 bases from V and 0 from J, leaving 10 bases between them. Germline CDR1 reads SGDLS; CDR2 reads YYNGEE. This CDR3 has 16 amino acids. CDR3 loop: CASSVDSGGSGNTIYF. CDR3 DNA: TGTGCCAGCAGCGTAGACTCGGGAGGCTCTGGAAACACCATATATTTT.

This chain uses TRBV5-1 with TRBJ2-1; 7 bases align to TRBD1. The trim removed 0 bases at V and 5 bases at J, leaving 8 bases unmatched. This CDR3 contains 16 residues. Germline CDR1 is SGHRS and CDR2 is YFSETQ. The CDR3 sequence: CASSLEYRGLHNEQFF. CDR3 DNA: TGCGCCAGCAGCTTGGAGTACAGGGGATTGCACAATGAGCAGTTCTTC.

The genes are TRBV5-1 and TRBJ2-1; tentatively, D is TRBD1 (6 bases). Germline V gene lookup returns CDR1 SGHRS and CDR2 YFSETQ. V was pared by 2 bases and J by 11 bases, with 8 bases between. The CDR3 spans 11 residues. The CDR3 bases are TGCGCCAGCAGCTTCCGGGACAAGCAGTTCTTC. Its protein product is CASSFRDKQFF.

The V call is TRBV11-2, the J call TRBJ1-1; D is undetermined. Germline V gene sequence: CDR1 SGHAT, CDR2 FQNNGV. The CDR3 has 14 amino acids. V shed 6 bases and J shed 6 bases, with 17 bases lying between them. CDR3 nucleotide sequence: TGTGCCAGCAGTCCCGCGGAGGGCTTACCTGAAGCTTTCTTT. It encodes CASSPAEGLPEAFF.

The chain employs TRBV4-1 and TRBJ1-2; tentative D call: TRBD1 (6 bases). Trimming removed 0 bases from V and 0 bases from J, with 11 bases in between. The CDR3 length is 16 residues. Germline CDR1 is MGHRA and CDR2 is YSYEKL. The CDR3 reads CASSQEGGGANYGYTF. CDR3 nucleotide sequence: TGCGCCAGCAGCCAAGAAGGGGGGGGCGCTAACTATGGCTACACCTTC.

This clone is medium-sized in the sample. The chain recombines TRBV5-4 with TRBJ2-5, with D perhaps TRBD1 (6 bases). Germline CDR1 reads SGHNT; CDR2 reads YYREEE (reference sequence). Trimming took 5 bases from V and 1 from J, leaving 12 bases between them. The CDR3 spans 14 residues. This CDR3 is CASSTGQLQETQYF. As DNA, the CDR3 is TGTGCCAGCAGTACCGGACAGCTCCAAGAGACCCAGTACTTC. Drawing the rest from reference TRBV5-4 and TRBJ2-5, the complete variable domain is ETGVTQSPTHLIKTRGQQVTLRCSSQSGHNTVSWYQQALGQGPQFIFQYYREEENGRGNFPPRFSGLQFPNYSSELNVNALELDDSALYLCASSTGQLQETQYFGPGTRLLVL.

The gene calls are TRBV5-5 and TRBJ1-5, with no clear D. This CDR3 has 15 residues. V dropped 0 bases and J dropped 0 bases, with 7 bases sitting between them. CDR1 and CDR2 (germline): SGHKS, YYEKEE (reference sequence). CDR3 nucleotide sequence: TGTGCCAGCAGCTTGGGCGTATTTAGCAATCAGCCCCAGCATTTT. Encoded protein: CASSLGVFSNQPQHF.

This chain joins TRBV30 and TRBJ1-6, with 7 positions matching TRBD1. V lost 4 bases, J lost 5 bases, and 5 bases stayed unmatched. CDR1 GTSNPN and CDR2 SVGIG come from the germline V gene (reference sequence). The CDR3 has 14 amino acids. The CDR3 spells CAWTPGTDNSPLHF. The CDR3, as DNA: TGTGCCTGGACCCCCGGGACAGATAATTCACCCCTCCACTTT.

The chain employs TRBV5-4 and TRBJ2-3; tentatively, D is TRBD1 (5 bases). CDR3 length: 16 amino acids. Germline V gives CDR1 SGHNT, CDR2 YYREEE (reference sequence). The V gene lost 0 bases and the J gene lost 1 base, with 12 bases spanning the gap. The CDR3 loop is CASSLVGRARTDTQYF. The CDR3 DNA is TGTGCCAGCAGCTTGGTGGGCAGGGCTCGCACAGATACGCAGTATTTT.

The V and J genes are TRBV9 and TRBJ2-2; TRBD1 agrees at 7 bases. The CDR3 runs 16 residues. Germline V lookup: CDR1 SGDLS, CDR2 YYNGEE. J lost 3 bases, V lost 4 bases, and 9 bases had no gene match. The CDR3 bases are TGTGCCAGCAGCCCGCGGACAGGCTCCCACACCGGGGAGCTGTTTTTT. Translating gives CASSPRTGSHTGELFF. The full variable domain, its missing parts supplied by reference TRBV9 and TRBJ2-2, is DSGVTQTPKHLITATGQRVTLRCSPRSGDLSVYWYQQSLDQGLQFLIQYYNGEERAKGNILERFSAQQFPDLHSELNLSSLELGDSALYFCASSPRTGSHTGELFFGEGSRLTVL.

The chain couples TRBV4-2 to TRBJ1-2, with 10 bases fitting TRBD1. The CDR3 length is 13 residues. The germline V gene has CDR1 LGHNA and CDR2 YNFKEQ. Trimming took 5 bases from V and 8 from J; bases not matched to a gene: 5. The CDR3 DNA reads TGTGCCAGCAGCTCAGGGACAGGGGTAGGCTACACCTTC. Its protein product is CASSSGTGVGYTF.

This chain links TRBV4-1 with TRBJ1-2, with TRBD1 matching 8 bases. CDR1 and CDR2 from the germline V gene are MGHRA and YSYEKL. Germline trimming cut 6 bases from V and 4 bases from J; bases unmatched to any gene: 10. The CDR3 totals 15 residues. The CDR3 is CASSPQGEVAYGYTF. The DNA of the CDR3 is TGCGCCAGCAGTCCACAGGGGGAAGTCGCCTATGGCTACACCTTC.

The chain couples TRBV11-3 to TRBJ1-6; 8 bases are a match to TRBD1. CDR1 is SGHNT and CDR2 is YENEEA in the germline V gene. Trimming cost V 5 bases and J 9 bases; bases outside gene matches: 6. The CDR3 spans 14 residues. The CDR3 is CASSPGGEGSPLHF. Here the CDR3 DNA reads TGTGCCAGCAGCCCAGGGGGCGAAGGTTCACCCCTCCACTTT. Variable domain in full (rest from reference TRBV11-3 and TRBJ1-6): EAGVVQSPRYKIIEKKQPVAFWCNPISGHNTLYWYLQNLGQGPELLIRYENEEAVDDSQLPKDRFSAERLKGVDSTLKIQPAELGDSAVYLCASSPGGEGSPLHFGNGTRLTVT.

The rearrangement joins TRBV19 to TRBJ2-4; 9 bases align to TRBD2. The germline V gene encodes CDR1 LNHDA and CDR2 SQIVND (reference sequence). V trimming: 8 bases; J trimming: 0 bases; junction bases outside the gene matches: 11. The CDR3 is made up of 17 amino acids. The CDR3, as DNA: TGTGCCAGTCAGCGTAGTAGCGGGGGTCTAGCCAAAAACATTCAGTACTTC. Protein product: CASQRSSGGLAKNIQYF.

The J gene is TRBJ2-3, the V gene TRBV5-4; possibly TRBD1 for D (5 bases). The length of the CDR3 is 14 residues. CDR1 and CDR2 from the germline V gene are SGHNT and YYREEE (reference sequence). The germline V and J ends were trimmed by 1 base and 2 bases, with 8 bases remaining between them. This CDR3 reads CASSLRQLTDTQYF. The CDR3, as DNA: TGTGCCAGCAGCTTGAGACAGCTCACAGATACGCAGTATTTT.

Regarding this clone: An end of the junction does not agree with germline; a read error may underlie this. The V and J genes are TRBV19 and TRBJ2-7, with 7 bases fitting TRBD1. CDR3 length: 13 residues. Germline assignment: CDR1 LNHDA and CDR2 SQIVND (reference sequence). The CDR3 protein is CASSMTGSNDQYF. The CDR3 nucleotides are TGTGCCAGTAGTATGACAGGGTCGAACGACCAGTACTTC.

The rearrangement links TRBV10-2 to TRBJ1-1, with a weak D call TRBD1 (5 bases). Germline-derived CDR1 and CDR2 are WSHSY and SAAADI. CDR3 length: 12 residues. V gave up 8 bases and J gave up 3 bases, with 10 bases separating them. The DNA for the CDR3 is TGCGCCAGCTATCAGGGCCACACTGAAGCTTTCTTT. Its translation: CASYQGHTEAFF.

This clone was counted between two and nine times. The J gene is TRBJ1-3, the V gene TRBV30; D possibly corresponds to TRBD1 (5 bases). Trimming shortened V by 4 bases and J by 4 bases, and 8 bases separated the two germline ends. The CDR3 is 12 residues long. The germline V gene has CDR1 GTSNPN and CDR2 SVGIG (reference sequence). The CDR3 DNA reads TGTGCCTGGATCCCAGGGGGAAACACCATATATTTT. Translation gives CAWIPGGNTIYF.

This clone appeared many times. CDR3 protein: CASSSRLDTDTQYF. CDR3 nucleotide sequence: TGTGCCAGCAGCTCTCGACTAGACACAGATACGCAGTATTTT. The V gene is TRBV7-6, the J gene TRBJ2-3, with D perhaps TRBD2 (6 bases). CDR3 length: 14 amino acids. Trimming removed 4 bases from V and 2 bases from J, with 10 bases in between. The germline V gene encodes CDR1 SGHVS and CDR2 FNYEAQ.

This clone was seen a handful of times. The chain couples TRBV9 to TRBJ2-7, with TRBD1 matching over 10 bases. This CDR3 has 19 residues. Germline CDR1 SGDLS, CDR2 YYNGEE. V lost 3 bases and J lost 3; bases outside the gene matches: 18. The DNA of the CDR3 is TGTGCCAGCAGCGCCGACAGGGGGCTGATTGTTGGACAAGGCTACGAGCAGTACTTC. Its protein product is CASSADRGLIVGQGYEQYF.

The genes are TRBV4-1 and TRBJ2-7; 7 bases map to TRBD1. The junction had 5 bases not matched to a gene; V was cut back by 1 base and J by 2 bases. Germline V gene lookup returns CDR1 MGHRA and CDR2 YSYEKL. The CDR3 consists of 15 residues. The CDR3 here is CASSQVETGPYEQYF. CDR3 bases: TGCGCCAGCAGCCAAGTAGAGACAGGGCCCTACGAGCAGTACTTC.

The CDR3: CASSLQGRNYGYTF. The CDR3 DNA reads as TGTGCCAGCAGCCTACAGGGAAGGAACTATGGCTACACCTTC. This chain uses TRBV14 with TRBJ1-2; D perhaps matches TRBD1 (6 bases). This CDR3 region has 14 residues. From germline, CDR1 is SGHDN and CDR2 FVKESK. V was clipped by 4 bases and J by 2 bases, with 11 bases between them.

In this sample, this clone turned up once. The chain carries TRBV6-5 and TRBJ1-2; possibly TRBD1 for D (5 bases). Trimming took 6 bases from V and 2 from J, leaving 13 bases between them. This CDR3 contains 14 residues. Germline V CDR1 and CDR2: MNHEY, SVGAGI. The CDR3 nucleotides are TGTGCCAGCAGAATCGATTCAGGGAACTATGGCTACACCTTC. Its translation is CASRIDSGNYGYTF.

The chain carries TRBV11-2 and TRBJ2-3, with D possibly TRBD2 on 5 matching bases. Per germline, CDR1 SGHAT and CDR2 FQNNGV. This CDR3 comprises 17 residues. Between the trimmed V and J ends, which lost 1 base and 3 bases, there was a span of 17 bases. The CDR3 spells CASSLGALRAVTDTQYF. CDR3 sequence (DNA): TGTGCCAGCAGCTTAGGGGCACTTCGAGCGGTGACAGATACGCAGTATTTT.